This is a list of T cell receptor beta chains from one sample in a study of siplizumab effects on memory and regulatory T cells. Method: immunoSEQ multiplex PCR; TCRdb's copy keeps in-frame clones and lacks some. Of tens of thousands of clones in the sample, over 85% were seen once. What was sequenced was CD8+ T cells sorted from blood. The receptors stem from a human donor in good health. Both conserved end residues are part of each CDR3. The D gene is left open where the match is weak. Expanded clones are given a class, and other clones once, few, many or no size at all.

V gene	J gene	D gene	clone size	CDR3 length	CDR3 protein	CDR3 DNA
TRBV6-4	TRBJ1-6	TRBD1	-	13	CASRTGDNSPLHF	TGTGCCAGCAGAACAGGGGATAATTCACCCCTCCACTTT
TRBV6-1	TRBJ2-7	-	-	11	CASRASYEQYF	TGTGCCAGCAGAGCTTCTTACGAGCAGTACTTC
TRBV7-7	TRBJ2-3	TRBD2	-	14	CASSEAGVRDPQYF	TGTGCTAGCAGCGAAGCGGGGGTACGGGATCCGCAGTATTTT
TRBV9	TRBJ2-3	-	few	14	CASSRGSGTDTQYF	TGTGCCAGCAGCAGAGGGTCGGGGACAGATACGCAGTATTTT
TRBV9	TRBJ1-1	-	-	14	CASSVTTGLTEAFF	TGTGCCAGCAGCGTTACCACAGGGCTCACTGAAGCTTTCTTT
TRBV11-2	TRBJ2-5	-	-	14	CASSYGGRQETQYF	TGTGCCAGCAGCTACGGTGGGAGGCAAGAGACCCAGTACTTC
TRBV9	TRBJ2-7	-	-	15	CASSVGSGYSYEQYF	TGTGCCAGCAGCGTAGGGAGTGGGTACTCCTACGAGCAGTACTTC
TRBV27	TRBJ2-3	-	-	15	CASSLVGRSTDTQYF	TGTGCCAGCAGTTTGGTGGGAAGGTCAACAGATACGCAGTATTTT
TRBV6-1	TRBJ2-1	TRBD2	-	15	CASSDGGGRYNEQFF	TGTGCCAGCAGTGACGGGGGGGGGAGATACAATGAGCAGTTCTTC
TRBV6-5	TRBJ1-2	-	-	15	CASSYKGRPFYGYTF	TGTGCCAGCAGTTACAAGGGACGGCCCTTCTATGGCTACACCTTC